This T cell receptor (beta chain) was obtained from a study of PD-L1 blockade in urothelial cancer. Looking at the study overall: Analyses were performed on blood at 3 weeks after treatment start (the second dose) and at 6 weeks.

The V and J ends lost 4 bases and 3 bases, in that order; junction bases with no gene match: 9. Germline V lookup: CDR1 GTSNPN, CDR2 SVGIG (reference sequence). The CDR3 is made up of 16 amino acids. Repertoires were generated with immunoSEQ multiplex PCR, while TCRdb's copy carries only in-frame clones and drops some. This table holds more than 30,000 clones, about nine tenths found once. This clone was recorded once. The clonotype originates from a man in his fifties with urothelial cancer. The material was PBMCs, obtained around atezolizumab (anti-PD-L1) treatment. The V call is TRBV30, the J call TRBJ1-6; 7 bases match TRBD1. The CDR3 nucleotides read TGTGCCTGGATTCAATCGACAGGGATCTATAATTCACCCCTCCACTTT. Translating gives CAWIQSTGIYNSPLHF.